The 18 T cell receptor beta chains presented below share a single source sample, sequenced in a study of blood T cell repertoires in COVID-19. Assay: immunoSEQ multiplex PCR; the TCRdb copy retains only in-frame clones and omits some. The table includes 200,000 to 250,000 clones, 83% detected once. Sequencing was done on a sample of peripheral blood. All receptors come from a woman between 25 and 40 years old with COVID-19, enrolled during active disease.

The chain couples TRBV6-2 or TRBV6-3 to TRBJ2-3; 11 bases map to TRBD2. The CDR3 extends over 16 amino acids. V lost 6 bases, J lost 1 base, and 6 bases stayed unmatched. CDR1 is MNHEY, CDR2 SVGEGT, per germline. DNA of the CDR3: TGTGCCAGCAGGCCTCCGGGACTAGCGGGCACAGATACGCAGTATTTT. It codes for CASRPPGLAGTDTQYF.

The rearrangement links TRBV2 to TRBJ2-7; unclear D gene. V was shortened by 7 bases and J by 6 bases, with 10 bases between the two germline ends. CDR3 size: 11 residues. Per germline, CDR1 SNHLY and CDR2 FYNNEI. CDR3 bases: TGTGCCAGCAAGAGCGAAGCCGAGCAGTACTTC. This translates into CASKSEAEQYF.

The chain carries TRBV19 and TRBJ2-2; TRBD1 aligns across 8 bases. With V trimmed by 9 bases and J by 7 bases, 7 bases remained unmatched. Germline V gene data show CDR1 as LNHDA and CDR2 as SQIVND (reference sequence). This CDR3 contains 13 residues. The CDR3, as DNA: TGTGCCAGCTCTAAAGACAGGGGCGGGGAGCTGTTTTTT. It is translated as CASSKDRGGELFF.

This clone was found once. CDR3 in amino acids: CASADRGGNYGYTF. The CDR3 bases are TGCGCCAGCGCCGACAGGGGAGGTAACTATGGCTACACCTTC. The rearrangement links TRBV4-1 to TRBJ1-2; 8 nucleotides align to TRBD1. The CDR3 has 14 amino acids. V was pared by 8 bases and J by 1 base, with 6 bases of the junction left unmatched. CDR1 and CDR2 from the germline V gene are MGHRA and YSYEKL.

In its sample, this clone was seen a few times. The chain has TRBV3-1 (or the pseudogene TRBV3-2) and TRBJ2-1, with 9 bases that match TRBD2. CDR1 is LGHDT and CDR2 is YNNKEL in the germline V gene (reference sequence). The CDR3 runs to 15 residues. V was pared by 4 bases and J by 5 bases, with 6 bases of the junction left unmatched. CDR3 sequence: CASSPRLAAHNEQFF. The CDR3 coding sequence is TGTGCCAGCAGCCCCCGACTAGCGGCCCACAATGAGCAGTTCTTC.

The chain is built from TRBV2 and TRBJ2-7; 11 positions match TRBD2. Germline lookup yields CDR1 SNHLY and CDR2 FYNNEI. This CDR3 is 14 amino acids long. Trimming at V came to 5 bases and at J to 2 bases, leaving 2 bases not matched to a gene. Here the CDR3 reads CASSPGLAAYEQYF. The CDR3 DNA reads TGTGCCAGCAGTCCGGGACTAGCGGCCTACGAGCAGTACTTC.

CDR3 residues: CASRLGSYGYTF. For the CDR3, the DNA is TGTGCCAGCAGACTTGGTTCGTATGGCTACACCTTC. This chain links TRBV28 with TRBJ1-2; D gene uncertain. Germline CDR1 and CDR2: MDHEN and SYDVKM. V gave up 6 bases and J gave up 5 bases, with 10 bases separating them. This CDR3 is built from 12 residues.

This clone was recorded at least ten times. The rearrangement joins TRBV5-5 to TRBJ1-1; a weak D match, TRBD1 (6 bases). The CDR3 spans 15 residues. Trimming took 4 bases from V and 5 from J, leaving 18 bases between them. Germline CDR1 reads SGHKS; CDR2 reads YYEKEE (reference sequence). This CDR3 reads CASSGGHSLGTEAFF. The DNA of the CDR3 is TGTGCCAGCAGCGGGGGACATTCCCTGGGGACTGAAGCTTTCTTT.

This clone was observed once. The chain carries TRBV6-2 or TRBV6-3 and TRBJ1-1; tentative D call: TRBD1 (5 bases). V was trimmed by 3 bases and J by 4 bases, leaving 9 bases between them. CDR3 size: 13 residues. Germline CDR1 reads MNHEY; CDR2 reads SVGEGT. This CDR3 reads CASSYNGATEAFF. CDR3 DNA: TGTGCCAGCAGTTATAATGGGGCCACTGAAGCTTTCTTT.

In this sample, this clone turned up a few times. CDR3 DNA: TGTGCCAGCAGCTTAAGGACAGATCCCCTCGAGCAGTACTTC. This codes for CASSLRTDPLEQYF. The chain links TRBV7-2 to TRBJ2-7; D may be TRBD1 (6 bases). Germline V gene sequence: CDR1 SGHTA, CDR2 FQGNSA. V lost 2 bases to trimming and J lost 6 bases, with 14 bases between them. The CDR3 spans 14 residues. The whole variable domain, remainder taken from reference TRBV7-2 and TRBJ2-7, is GAGVSQSPSNKVTEKGKDVELRCDPISGHTALYWYRQSLGQGLEFLIYFQGNSAPDKSGLPSDRFSAERTGGSVSTLTIQRTQQEDSAVYLCASSLRTDPLEQYFGPGTRLTVT.

This sequence joins TRBV5-1 and TRBJ1-1; TRBD1 aligns across 8 bases. This CDR3 has 14 amino acids. Germline V gives CDR1 SGHRS, CDR2 YFSETQ. V shed 4 bases, J shed 7 bases, and the junction held 9 bases outside the gene matches. This CDR3 is CASSQSRGHDEAFF. In DNA, the CDR3 is TGCGCCAGCAGCCAATCCAGGGGGCATGATGAAGCTTTCTTT.

The chain carries TRBV2 and TRBJ1-1; D remains ambiguous. This CDR3 region has 14 residues. Trimming removed 0 bases at V and 6 bases at J, with 11 bases between. CDR1 is SNHLY, CDR2 FYNNEI, per germline. The CDR3 DNA is TGTGCCAGCAGTGAAGCGCTGGGGAGGGCTGAAGCTTTCTTT. As protein: CASSEALGRAEAFF.

This clone occurred once. This sequence joins TRBV14 and TRBJ1-4, with D perhaps TRBD1 (6 bases). Germline V CDR1 and CDR2: SGHDN, FVKESK. The CDR3 is 16 amino acids. V was pared by 1 base and J by 8 bases, with 17 bases between. The CDR3 DNA reads TGTGCCAGCAGCCAAGCATTGCAGGGGCGAAGGGAAAAACTGTTTTTT. Translating gives CASSQALQGRREKLFF.

The chain combines TRBV27 with TRBJ2-7; 7 nucleotides agree with TRBD1. Germline CDR1 and CDR2: MNHEY and SMNVEV (reference sequence). CDR3 length equals 14 residues. The trim removed 5 bases at V and 5 bases at J, leaving 9 bases unmatched. Here the CDR3 reads CASSTTGTENEQYF. CDR3 nucleotides: TGTGCCAGCAGTACAACCGGGACAGAGAACGAGCAGTACTTC.

This clone appeared a few times. This chain joins TRBV3-1 (or the pseudogene TRBV3-2) and TRBJ2-5, with D perhaps matching TRBD1 (5 bases). V lost 0 bases and J 1 base, leaving 15 bases between the germline ends. The CDR3 contains 17 residues. Looked up from germline, CDR1 is LGHDT and CDR2 is YNNKEL (reference sequence). The CDR3 nucleotides are TGTGCCAGCAGCCAAGATGGGCCCCAAGGGGCCCAAGAGACCCAGTACTTC. This gives the protein CASSQDGPQGAQETQYF.

This sequence joins TRBV5-4 and TRBJ2-3; a possible D gene is TRBD2 (5 bases). Looked up from germline, CDR1 is SGHNT and CDR2 is YYREEE (reference sequence). Trimming cost V 3 bases and J 14 bases, with 25 bases left between them. The CDR3 runs 15 residues. Here the CDR3 reads CASSSQSNDYALRYF. CDR3 nucleotide sequence: TGTGCCAGCAGCTCCCAATCAAACGACTACGCTTTACGGTATTTT.

The gene calls are TRBV7-2 and TRBJ2-7, with 13 positions matching TRBD2. Trimming at V came to 3 bases and at J to 5 bases, leaving 13 bases not matched to a gene. Germline V gene sequence: CDR1 SGHTA, CDR2 FQGNSA. The CDR3 loop spans 18 amino acids. CDR3 nucleotides: TGTGCCAGCAGCTTCCAGGGGGGACTAGCGGGGTTCGGGGACGAGCAGTACTTC. It yields the protein CASSFQGGLAGFGDEQYF.

The CDR3 reads CASSPGEGYEQYF. The CDR3 coding sequence is TGTGCCAGCAGCCCAGGTGAGGGCTACGAGCAGTACTTC. This chain connects TRBV11-3 to TRBJ2-7; TRBD2 is a possible D gene (5 bases). Germline CDR1 SGHNT, CDR2 YENEEA. The CDR3 spans 13 residues. V was shortened by 5 bases and J by 3 bases, with 11 bases between the two germline ends. Full variable domain (outside the CDR3, taken from reference TRBV11-3 and TRBJ2-7): EAGVVQSPRYKIIEKKQPVAFWCNPISGHNTLYWYLQNLGQGPELLIRYENEEAVDDSQLPKDRFSAERLKGVDSTLKIQPAELGDSAVYLCASSPGEGYEQYFGPGTRLTVT.